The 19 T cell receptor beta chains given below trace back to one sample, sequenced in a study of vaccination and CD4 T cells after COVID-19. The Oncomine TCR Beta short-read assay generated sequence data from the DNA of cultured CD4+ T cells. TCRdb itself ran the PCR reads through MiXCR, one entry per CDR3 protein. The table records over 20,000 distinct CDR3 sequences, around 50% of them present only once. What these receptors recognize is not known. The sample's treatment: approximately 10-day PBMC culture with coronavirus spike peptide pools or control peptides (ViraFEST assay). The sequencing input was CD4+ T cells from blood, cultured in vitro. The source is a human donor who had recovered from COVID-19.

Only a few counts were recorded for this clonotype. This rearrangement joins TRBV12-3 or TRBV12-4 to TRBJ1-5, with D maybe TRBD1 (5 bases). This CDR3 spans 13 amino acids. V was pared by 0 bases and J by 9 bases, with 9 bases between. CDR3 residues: CASSLAGHLPQHF. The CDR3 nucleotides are TGTGCCAGCAGTTTAGCCGGACACCTGCCCCAGCATTTT.

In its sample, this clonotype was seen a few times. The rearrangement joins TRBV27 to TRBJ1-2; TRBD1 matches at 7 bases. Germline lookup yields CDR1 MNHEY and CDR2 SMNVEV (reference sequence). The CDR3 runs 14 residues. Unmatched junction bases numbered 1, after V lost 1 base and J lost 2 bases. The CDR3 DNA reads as TGTGCCAGCAGTTTATTGGGACAGAACTATGGCTACACCTTC. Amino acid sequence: CASSLLGQNYGYTF.

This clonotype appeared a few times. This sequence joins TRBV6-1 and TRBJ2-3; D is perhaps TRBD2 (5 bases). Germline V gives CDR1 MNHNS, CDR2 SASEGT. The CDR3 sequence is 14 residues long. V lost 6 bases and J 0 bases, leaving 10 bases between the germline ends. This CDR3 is CASRDFLSTDTQYF. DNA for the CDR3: TGTGCCAGCAGGGACTTCCTTAGCACAGATACGCAGTATTTT.

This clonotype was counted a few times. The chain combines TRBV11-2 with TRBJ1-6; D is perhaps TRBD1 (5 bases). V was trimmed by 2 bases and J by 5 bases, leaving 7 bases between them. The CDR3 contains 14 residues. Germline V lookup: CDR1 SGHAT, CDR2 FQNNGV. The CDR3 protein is CASSLQTDNSPLHF. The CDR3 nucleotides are TGTGCCAGCAGCTTACAGACAGATAATTCACCCCTCCACTTT.

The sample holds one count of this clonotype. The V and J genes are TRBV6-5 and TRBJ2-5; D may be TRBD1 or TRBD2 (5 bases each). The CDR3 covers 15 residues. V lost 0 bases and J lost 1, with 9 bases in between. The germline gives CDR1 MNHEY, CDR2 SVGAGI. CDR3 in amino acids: CASSYSYGGQETQYF. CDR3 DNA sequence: TGTGCCAGCAGTTACTCCTATGGGGGCCAAGAGACCCAGTACTTC.

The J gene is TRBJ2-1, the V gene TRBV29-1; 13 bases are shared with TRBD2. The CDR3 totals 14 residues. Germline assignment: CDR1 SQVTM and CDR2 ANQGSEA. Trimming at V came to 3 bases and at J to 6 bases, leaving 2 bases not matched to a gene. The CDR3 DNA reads TGCAGCGTTGACGGACTAGCGGGAGTCAATGAGCAGTTCTTC. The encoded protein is CSVDGLAGVNEQFF.

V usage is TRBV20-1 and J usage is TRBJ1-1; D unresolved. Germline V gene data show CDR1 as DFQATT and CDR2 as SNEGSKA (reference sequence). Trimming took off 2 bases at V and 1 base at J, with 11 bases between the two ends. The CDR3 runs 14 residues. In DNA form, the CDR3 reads TGCAGTGCTAGACCACAAGGCCCGAACACTGAAGCTTTCTTT. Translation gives CSARPQGPNTEAFF.

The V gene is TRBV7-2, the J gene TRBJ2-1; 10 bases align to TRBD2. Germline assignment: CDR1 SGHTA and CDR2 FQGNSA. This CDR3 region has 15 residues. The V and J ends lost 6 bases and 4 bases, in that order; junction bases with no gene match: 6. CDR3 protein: CASSRTSGEYNEQFF. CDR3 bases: TGTGCCAGCAGTCGAACTAGCGGGGAATACAATGAGCAGTTCTTC. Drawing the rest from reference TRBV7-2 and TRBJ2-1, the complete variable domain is GAGVSQSPSNKVTEKGKDVELRCDPISGHTALYWYRQSLGQGLEFLIYFQGNSAPDKSGLPSDRFSAERTGGSVSTLTIQRTQQEDSAVYLCASSRTSGEYNEQFFGPGTRLTVL.

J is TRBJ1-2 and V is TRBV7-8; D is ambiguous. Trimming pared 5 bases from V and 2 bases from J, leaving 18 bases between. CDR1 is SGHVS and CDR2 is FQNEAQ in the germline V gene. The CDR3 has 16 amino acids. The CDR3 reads CASSVDIAIRNYGYTF. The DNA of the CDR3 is TGTGCCAGCAGCGTCGATATCGCCATAAGAAACTATGGCTACACCTTC.

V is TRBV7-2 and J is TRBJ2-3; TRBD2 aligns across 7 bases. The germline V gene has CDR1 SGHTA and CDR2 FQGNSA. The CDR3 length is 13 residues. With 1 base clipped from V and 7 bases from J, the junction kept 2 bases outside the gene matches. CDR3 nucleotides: TGTGCCAGCAGCTTAGGGGGGGGGAATACGCAGTATTTT. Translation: CASSLGGGNTQYF.

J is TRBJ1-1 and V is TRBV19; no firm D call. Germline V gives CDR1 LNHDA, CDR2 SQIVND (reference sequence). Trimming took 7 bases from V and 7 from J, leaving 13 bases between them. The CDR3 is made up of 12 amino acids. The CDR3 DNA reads TGTGCCAGTACGCGGGAGAGACGTGAAGCTTTCTTT. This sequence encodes CASTRERREAFF.

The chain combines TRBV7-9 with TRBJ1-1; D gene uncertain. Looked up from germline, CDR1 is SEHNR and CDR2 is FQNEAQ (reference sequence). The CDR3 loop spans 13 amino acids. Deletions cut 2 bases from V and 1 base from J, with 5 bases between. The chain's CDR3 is CASSLHENTEAFF. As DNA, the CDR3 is TGTGCCAGCAGCTTACACGAGAACACTGAAGCTTTCTTT.

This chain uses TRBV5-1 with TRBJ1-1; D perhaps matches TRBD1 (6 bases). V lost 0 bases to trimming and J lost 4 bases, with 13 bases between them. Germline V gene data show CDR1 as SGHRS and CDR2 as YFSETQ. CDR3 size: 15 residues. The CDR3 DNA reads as TGCGCCAGCAGCTTGGCCGGTACAGGGAGCACTGAAGCTTTCTTT. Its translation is CASSLAGTGSTEAFF.

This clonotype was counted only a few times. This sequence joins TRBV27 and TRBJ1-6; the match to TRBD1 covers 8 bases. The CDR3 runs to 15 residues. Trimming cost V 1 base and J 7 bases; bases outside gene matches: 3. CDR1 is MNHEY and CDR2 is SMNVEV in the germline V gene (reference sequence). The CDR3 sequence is CASSLFNRGNSPLHF. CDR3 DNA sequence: TGTGCCAGCAGTTTATTTAACAGGGGGAATTCACCCCTCCACTTT.

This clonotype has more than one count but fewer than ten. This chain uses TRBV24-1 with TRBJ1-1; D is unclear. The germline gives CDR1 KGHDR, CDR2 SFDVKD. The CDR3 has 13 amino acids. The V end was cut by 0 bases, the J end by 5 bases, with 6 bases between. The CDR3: CATSDLGRTEAFF. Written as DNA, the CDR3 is TGTGCCACCAGTGATTTGGGCAGAACTGAAGCTTTCTTT.

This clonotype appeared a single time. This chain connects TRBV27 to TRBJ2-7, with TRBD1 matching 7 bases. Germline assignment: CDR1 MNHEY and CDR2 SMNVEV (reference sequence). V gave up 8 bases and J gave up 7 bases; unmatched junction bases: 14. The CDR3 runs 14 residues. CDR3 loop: CASQAGGTLGEQYF. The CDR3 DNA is TGTGCCAGCCAGGCAGGGGGTACGCTTGGGGAGCAGTACTTC.

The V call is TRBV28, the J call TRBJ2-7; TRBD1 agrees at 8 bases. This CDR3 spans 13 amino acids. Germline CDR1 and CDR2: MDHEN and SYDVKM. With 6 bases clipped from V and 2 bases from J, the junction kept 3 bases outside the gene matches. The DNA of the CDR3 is TGTGCCAGCAGGACAGGGGACCCCTACGAGCAGTACTTC. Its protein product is CASRTGDPYEQYF.

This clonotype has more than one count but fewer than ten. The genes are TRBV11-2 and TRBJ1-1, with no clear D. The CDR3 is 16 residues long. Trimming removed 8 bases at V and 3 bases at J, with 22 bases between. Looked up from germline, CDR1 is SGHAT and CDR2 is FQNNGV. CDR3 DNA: TGTGCCAGCGGCCCGCGGACGGGGAGAGGCGACACTGAAGCTTTCTTT. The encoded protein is CASGPRTGRGDTEAFF.

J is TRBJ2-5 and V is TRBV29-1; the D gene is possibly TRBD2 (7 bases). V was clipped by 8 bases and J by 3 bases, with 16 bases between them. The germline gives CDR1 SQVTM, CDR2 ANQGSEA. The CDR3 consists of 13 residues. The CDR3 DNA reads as TGCAGCCGGGGGGCTGGGGGGGAAGAGACCCAGTACTTC. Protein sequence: CSRGAGGEETQYF.